The present T cell receptor beta chain was sequenced within a study of T cell changes during pregnancy in multiple sclerosis. The CDR3 runs to 13 residues. Per germline, CDR1 SQVTM and CDR2 ANQGSEA. V lost 7 bases and J lost 7; bases outside the gene matches: 8. Measured with immunoSEQ multiplex PCR; TCRdb has only the in-frame clones, and not every one. The table includes around 110,000 clones, about 90% detected once. The specimen was peripheral blood, collected before pregnancy. The genes are TRBV29-1 and TRBJ2-2; 8 nucleotides line up with TRBD1. The clonotype was recovered from a female donor with multiple sclerosis, enrolled in a pregnancy study. The DNA for the CDR3 is TGCAGCGCCTCAGGGGGCTTTGACGGGGAGCTGTTTTTT. Its protein is CSASGGFDGELFF.